This TCR beta chain stems from a study of OX40 agonist ivuxolimab in advanced cancers. For the study in its entirety: Ivuxolimab, which targeted the costimulatory receptor OX40 (CD134), was an agonistic, fully human IgG2 monoclonal antibody. Intravenous ivuxolimab was administered to patients every 2 weeks at six dose levels: 0.01, 0.1, 0.3, 1.5, 3 and 10 mg/kg. Of the 50 to 55 dose-escalation patients, hepatocellular carcinoma was present in approximately 20, melanoma in roughly 15, renal cell carcinoma in 9 and head and neck cancer in 9. A male proportion of 70% to 90% and a mean age of about 60 years, ranging from 23 to 79, were recorded for the dose-escalation cohort. Patients were allowed to have had prior anti-PD-1, anti-PD-L1 or anti-CTLA-4 therapy, and approximately 40% of the dose-escalation patients had been treated with checkpoint inhibitors. The point of sequencing TCRbeta in the periphery was to test whether ivuxolimab changed TCR sequence diversity and drove clonal T-cell expansion. Partial responses were achieved by three dose-escalation patients, of whom one had hepatocellular carcinoma and two had cutaneous melanoma. The monotherapy dose-escalation portion (N = 52 patients) of the phase I ivuxolimab trial is reported in the paper. Points the paper makes about the study in general: Low levels of normalized T-cell clonal expansion were also shown by some nonresponding patients. In the 0.1-3.0 mg/kg groups, partial responders were among the patients with the lowest normalized peripheral clonal expansion, particularly in CD8+ T cells. At doses of 0.1 to 3.0 mg/kg, clonal expansion of both CD4+ and CD8+ T cells in blood was seen between baseline and week 6. The antigen specificity of the clonally expanded peripheral T cells was not determined. After ivuxolimab, expanded clones were on average more numerous among CD8+ T cells than among CD4+ T cells.

Patients with autoimmune disease history or receiving systemic immunosuppression were excluded from the trial. Peripheral blood for TCR sequencing was collected from all dose cohorts at baseline, on cycle 4 day 1, and on cycle 7 day 1. The samples were drawn from a first-in-human, open-label, multicenter phase I dose-escalation trial of ivuxolimab. Adults with locally advanced or metastatic head and neck squamous cell, hepatocellular, melanoma or renal cell carcinoma were enrolled in the trial. Before TCR sequencing, CD4+ and CD8+ T cells were separately sorted from peripheral blood. Genomic DNA was isolated from the sorted cells so that the TCRbeta CDR3 region could be sequenced. The immunoSEQ Assay was used for sequencing of TCRbeta CDR3 regions. As stored in TCRdb, this immuneACCESS dataset retains in-frame rearrangements with V and J assigned. A fraction of the clones does not appear; measured against another copy, unresolved V genes explain less than half of the discrepancy, and the remainder lacks a known reason. The sample has around 68,000 clones on record, approximately 86% of them singletons. More than 2% of the sample rests with the top ten.

This clone was found once. The antigen it binds to is not known. No per-base quality is available; no much larger clone lies one base away. CDR1 and CDR2 (SGDLS, YYNGEE) derive from the germline V gene. The CDR3 has 13 amino acids, counting the end cysteine and phenylalanine. The retained sequence is limited to the CDR3, 39 bases, with the frame set at the first base. The V and J ends are trimmed by 3 bases and 4 bases, leaving 10 bases between them. The clonotype was recovered from an adult with an advanced solid tumor such as melanoma, head and neck, liver or kidney cancer. The sequencing used CD4+ or CD8+ T cells sorted from blood, collected in a trial of the OX40 agonist ivuxolimab. The V and J segments used are TRBV9 and TRBJ2-5; tentative D gene TRBD1, with 6 bases matching. The nucleotides are TGTGCCAGCAGCGAAGGGGGAGCAGAGACCCAGTACTTC. Its translation is CASSEGGAETQYF.